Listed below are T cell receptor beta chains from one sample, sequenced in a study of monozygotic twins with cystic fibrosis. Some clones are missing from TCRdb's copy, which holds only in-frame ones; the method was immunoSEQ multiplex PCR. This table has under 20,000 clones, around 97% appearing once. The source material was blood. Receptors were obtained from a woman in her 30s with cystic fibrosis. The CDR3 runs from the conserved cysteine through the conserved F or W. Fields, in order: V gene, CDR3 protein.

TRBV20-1 CSAGGYTEAFF
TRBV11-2 CASSLGVFGEGIRGYTF
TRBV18 CASSPQGISYEQYF
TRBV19 CASSIGTGNYEQYF
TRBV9 CASSGTGGNTIYF
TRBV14 CASSLDRDDEQFF
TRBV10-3 CANSPGQGAYEQYF
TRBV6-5 CASSRTTGYTEAFF
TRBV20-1 CSGTDAYEQYF
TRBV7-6 CASSFTGGNTIYF
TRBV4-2 CASSQVGGADTQYF
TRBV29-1 CSASHPEGTDTQYF
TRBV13 CASSLADHHRGILYMNTEAFF
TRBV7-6 CASSAYRQRGYTF
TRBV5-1 CASSLWQGNNEQFF
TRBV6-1 CASSEFPISGTESYEQYF
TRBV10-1 CASSQAMNTEAFF
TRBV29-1 CSVGRQGRYGYTF
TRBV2 CASSDPLTASSKPTNYGYTF